This T cell receptor (beta chain) was profiled in a study of cytomegalovirus exposure and HLA in healthy donors. Whole-study findings and limits: Association with HLA alleles at 0.05 false discovery rate was found for roughly 17,000 TCR beta sequences in a later analysis. In a later analysis, the majority of CMV-associated beta chains seemingly showed HLA restriction.

PCR primers comprised 60 Vbeta and 13 Jbeta primers. TCRdb keeps only in-frame clones here, not all; method: immunoSEQ multiplex PCR. The profile shows 90,000 to 150,000 clones, around 77% of them singletons. With respect to this clone: What it binds is not known.

The material sequenced was PBMCs. This TCR came from a man aged 50-60 years in good health and CMV-seropositive.

The CDR3 nucleotides read TGCGCCAGCAGTGACCGCCAGGGACAGGGAAACACTGAAGCTTTCTTT. This encodes CASSDRQGQGNTEAFF. This chain uses TRBV10-2 with TRBJ1-1; 9 bases match TRBD1. Germline CDR1 and CDR2: WSHSY and SAAADI. This CDR3 has 16 residues. V dropped 3 bases and J dropped 2; count of bases not matched to a gene: 7.